This TCR beta chain was obtained from a study of long-term antiretroviral therapy in people with HIV. The study, taken as a whole, reports: Neither ART adherence, viral resistance nor therapy changes were documented. HIV repertoires spanned tighter CDR3 length ranges than controls did.

There are a few counts of this clone. Antigen specificity is unknown. A v3.0 immunoSEQ assay was performed at survey level. Some clones are missing from TCRdb's copy, which holds only in-frame ones; the method was immunoSEQ multiplex PCR. The data contain 15,000 or so clones, 70% to 80% of them singletons. Germline assignment: CDR1 SGHNT and CDR2 YYREEE (reference sequence). Trimming removed 4 bases at V and 3 bases at J, with 14 bases between. This CDR3 is 14 amino acids long. The sequence was collected from a woman aged 40-49 years with HIV. This sample comprised unsorted PBMCs, obtained 0.5 years before starting antiretroviral therapy. The rearrangement joins TRBV5-4 to TRBJ2-7, with a weak D call TRBD1 (6 bases). CDR3 bases: TGTGCCAGCAGCCGGGACACCATCCTCTACGAGCAGTACTTC. It codes for CASSRDTILYEQYF.